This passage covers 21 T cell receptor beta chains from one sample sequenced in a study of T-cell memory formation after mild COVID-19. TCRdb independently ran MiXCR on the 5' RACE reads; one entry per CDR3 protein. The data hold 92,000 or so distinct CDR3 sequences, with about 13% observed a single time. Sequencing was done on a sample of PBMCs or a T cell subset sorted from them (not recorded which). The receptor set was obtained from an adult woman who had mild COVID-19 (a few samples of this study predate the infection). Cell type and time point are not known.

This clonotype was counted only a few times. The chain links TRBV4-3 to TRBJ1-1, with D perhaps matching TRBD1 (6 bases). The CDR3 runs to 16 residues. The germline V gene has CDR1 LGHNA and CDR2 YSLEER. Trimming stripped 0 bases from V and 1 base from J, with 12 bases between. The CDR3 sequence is CASSQDSTGANTEAFF. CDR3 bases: TGCGCCAGCAGCCAAGATAGTACGGGGGCGAACACTGAAGCTTTCTTT.

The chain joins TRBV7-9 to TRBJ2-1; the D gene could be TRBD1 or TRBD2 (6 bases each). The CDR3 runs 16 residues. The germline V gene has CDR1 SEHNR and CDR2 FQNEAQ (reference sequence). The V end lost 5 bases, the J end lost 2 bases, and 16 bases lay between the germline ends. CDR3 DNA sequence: TGTGCCAGCAGCCCTCGAGAGGGGGAGGCCTACAATGAGCAGTTCTTC. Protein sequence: CASSPREGEAYNEQFF.

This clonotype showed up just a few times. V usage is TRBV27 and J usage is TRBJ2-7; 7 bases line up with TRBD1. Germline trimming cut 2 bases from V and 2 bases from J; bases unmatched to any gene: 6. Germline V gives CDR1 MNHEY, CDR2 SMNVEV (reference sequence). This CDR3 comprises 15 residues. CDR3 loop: CASSLLQGTPYEQYF. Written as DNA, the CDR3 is TGTGCCAGCAGTTTACTACAGGGGACCCCCTACGAGCAGTACTTC.

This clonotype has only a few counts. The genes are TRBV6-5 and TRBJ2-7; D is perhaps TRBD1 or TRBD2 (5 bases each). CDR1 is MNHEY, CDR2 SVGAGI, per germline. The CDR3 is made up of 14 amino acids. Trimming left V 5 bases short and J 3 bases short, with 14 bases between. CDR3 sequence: CASSGTGTSYEQYF. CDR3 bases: TGTGCCAGCAGTGGAACCGGGACGAGCTACGAGCAGTACTTC.

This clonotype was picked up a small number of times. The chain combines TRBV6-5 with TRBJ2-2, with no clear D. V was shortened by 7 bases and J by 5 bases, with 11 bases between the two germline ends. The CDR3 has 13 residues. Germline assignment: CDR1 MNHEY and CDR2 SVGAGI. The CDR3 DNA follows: TGTGCCAGCACCCAAACGGGTACCGGGGAGCTGTTTTTT. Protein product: CASTQTGTGELFF.

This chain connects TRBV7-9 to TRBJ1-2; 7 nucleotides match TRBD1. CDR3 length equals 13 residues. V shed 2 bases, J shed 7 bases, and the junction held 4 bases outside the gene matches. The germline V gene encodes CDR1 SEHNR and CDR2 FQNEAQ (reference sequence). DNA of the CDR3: TGTGCCAGCAGCTTATCAGGGGGGCCTGGCTACACCTTC. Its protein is CASSLSGGPGYTF.

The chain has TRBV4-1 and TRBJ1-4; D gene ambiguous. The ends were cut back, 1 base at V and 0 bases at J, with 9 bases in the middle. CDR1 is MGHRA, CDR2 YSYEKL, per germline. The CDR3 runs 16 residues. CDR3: CASSQAGRTTNEKLFF. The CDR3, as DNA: TGCGCCAGCAGCCAAGCTGGACGGACAACTAATGAAAAACTGTTTTTT.

In nucleotides, the CDR3 is TGCAGCGTCGATGACAGGGGGGCATACAATGAGCAGTTCTTC. It yields the protein CSVDDRGAYNEQFF. The V and J genes are TRBV29-1 and TRBJ2-1; 9 bases are a match to TRBD1. The V gene end was trimmed by 6 bases and the J gene end by 4 bases; junction bases not matched to a gene: 7. CDR3 length equals 14 residues. Germline V gene sequence: CDR1 SQVTM, CDR2 ANQGSEA.

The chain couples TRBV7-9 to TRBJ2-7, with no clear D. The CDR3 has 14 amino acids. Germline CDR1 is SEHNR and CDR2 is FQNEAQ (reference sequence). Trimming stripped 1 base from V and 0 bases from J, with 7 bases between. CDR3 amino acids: CASSLVGNSYEQYF. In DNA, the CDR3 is TGTGCCAGCAGCTTAGTTGGTAACTCCTACGAGCAGTACTTC.

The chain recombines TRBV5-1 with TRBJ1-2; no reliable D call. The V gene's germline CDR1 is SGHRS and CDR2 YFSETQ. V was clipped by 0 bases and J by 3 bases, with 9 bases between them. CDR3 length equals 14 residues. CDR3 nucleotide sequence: TGCGCCAGCAGCTTGGACGGTGGGGACTATGGCTACACCTTC. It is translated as CASSLDGGDYGYTF.

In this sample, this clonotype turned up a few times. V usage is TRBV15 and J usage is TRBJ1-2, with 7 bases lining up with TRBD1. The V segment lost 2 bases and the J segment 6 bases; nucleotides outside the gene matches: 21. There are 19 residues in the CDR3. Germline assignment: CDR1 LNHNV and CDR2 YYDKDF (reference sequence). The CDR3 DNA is TGTGCCACCAGCAGAAGCCCGCTTCGACAGGGCATAGCTATCCATGGCTACACCTTC. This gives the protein CATSRSPLRQGIAIHGYTF.

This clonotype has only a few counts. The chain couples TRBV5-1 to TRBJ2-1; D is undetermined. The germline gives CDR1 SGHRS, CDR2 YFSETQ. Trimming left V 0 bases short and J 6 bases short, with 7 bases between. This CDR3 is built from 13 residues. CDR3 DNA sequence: TGCGCCAGCAGCTTGGACCCGACCAATGAGCAGTTCTTC. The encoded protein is CASSLDPTNEQFF.

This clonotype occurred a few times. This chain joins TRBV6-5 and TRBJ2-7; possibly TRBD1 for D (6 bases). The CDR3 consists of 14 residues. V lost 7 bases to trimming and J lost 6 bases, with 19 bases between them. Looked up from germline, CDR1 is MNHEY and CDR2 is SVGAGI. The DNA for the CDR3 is TGTGCCAGCAAGACCACAGGGTCACGAAGCGAGCAGTACTTC. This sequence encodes CASKTTGSRSEQYF.

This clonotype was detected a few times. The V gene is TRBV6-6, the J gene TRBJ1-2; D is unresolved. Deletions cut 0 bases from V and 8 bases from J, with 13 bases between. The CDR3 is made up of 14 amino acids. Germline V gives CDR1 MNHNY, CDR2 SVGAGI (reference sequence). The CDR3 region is CASSYSGLSEGYTF. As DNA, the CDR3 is TGTGCCAGCAGTTACTCCGGCCTATCTGAGGGCTACACCTTC.

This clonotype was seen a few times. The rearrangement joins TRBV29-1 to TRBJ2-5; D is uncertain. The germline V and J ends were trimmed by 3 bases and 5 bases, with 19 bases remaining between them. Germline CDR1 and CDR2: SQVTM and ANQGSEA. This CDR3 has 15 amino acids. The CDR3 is CSVDTGQEDWETQYF. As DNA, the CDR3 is TGCAGCGTTGATACGGGCCAAGAGGATTGGGAGACCCAGTACTTC.

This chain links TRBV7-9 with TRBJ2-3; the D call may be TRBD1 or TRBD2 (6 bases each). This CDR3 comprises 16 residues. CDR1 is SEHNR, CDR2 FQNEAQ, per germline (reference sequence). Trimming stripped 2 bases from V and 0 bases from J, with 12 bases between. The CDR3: CASSLSQGTSTDTQYF. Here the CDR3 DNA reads TGTGCCAGCAGCTTATCCCAGGGGACTAGCACAGATACGCAGTATTTT.

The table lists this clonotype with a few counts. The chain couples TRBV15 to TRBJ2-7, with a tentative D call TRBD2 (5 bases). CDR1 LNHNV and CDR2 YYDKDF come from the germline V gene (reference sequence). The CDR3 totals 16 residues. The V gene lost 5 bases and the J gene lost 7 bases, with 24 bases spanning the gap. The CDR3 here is CATSPRDSSSEREQYF. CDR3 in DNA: TGTGCCACCAGCCCAAGAGATTCATCCTCGGAGCGGGAGCAGTACTTC.

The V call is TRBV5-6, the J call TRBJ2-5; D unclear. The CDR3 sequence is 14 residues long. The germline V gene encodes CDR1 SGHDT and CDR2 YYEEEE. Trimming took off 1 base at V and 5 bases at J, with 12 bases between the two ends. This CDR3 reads CASSLKGLVETQYF. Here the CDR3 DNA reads TGTGCCAGCAGCTTGAAAGGGCTTGTGGAGACCCAGTACTTC.

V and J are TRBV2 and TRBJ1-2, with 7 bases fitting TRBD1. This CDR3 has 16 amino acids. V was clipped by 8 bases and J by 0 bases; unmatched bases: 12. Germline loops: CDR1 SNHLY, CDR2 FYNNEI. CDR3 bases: TGTGCCAGCTACGAGACCCGGGACAGACCTAACTATGGCTACACCTTC. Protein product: CASYETRDRPNYGYTF. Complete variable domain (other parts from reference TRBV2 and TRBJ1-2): EPEVTQTPSHQVTQMGQEVILRCVPISNHLYFYWYRQILGQKVEFLVSFYNNEISEKSEIFDDQFSVERPDGSNFTLKIRSTKLEDSAMYFCASYETRDRPNYGYTFGSGTRLTVV.

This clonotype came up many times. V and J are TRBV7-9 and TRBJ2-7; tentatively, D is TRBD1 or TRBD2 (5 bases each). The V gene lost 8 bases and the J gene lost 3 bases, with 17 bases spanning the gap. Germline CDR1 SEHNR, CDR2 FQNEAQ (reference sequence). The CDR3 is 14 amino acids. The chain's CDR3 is CASGPGTSHYEQYF. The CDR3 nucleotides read TGTGCCAGCGGGCCCGGGACCTCTCACTACGAGCAGTACTTC. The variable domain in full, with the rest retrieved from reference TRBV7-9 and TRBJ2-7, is DTGVSQNPRHKITKRGQNVTFRCDPISEHNRLYWYRQTLGQGPEFLTYFQNEAQLEKSRLLSDRFSAERPKGSFSTLEIQRTEQGDSAMYLCASGPGTSHYEQYFGPGTRLTVT.

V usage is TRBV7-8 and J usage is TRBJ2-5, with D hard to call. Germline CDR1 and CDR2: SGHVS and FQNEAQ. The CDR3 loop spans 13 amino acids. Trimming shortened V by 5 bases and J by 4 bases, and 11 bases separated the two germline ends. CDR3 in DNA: TGTGCCAGCAGCCGAGCTCTTGGAGAGACCCAGTACTTC. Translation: CASSRALGETQYF.